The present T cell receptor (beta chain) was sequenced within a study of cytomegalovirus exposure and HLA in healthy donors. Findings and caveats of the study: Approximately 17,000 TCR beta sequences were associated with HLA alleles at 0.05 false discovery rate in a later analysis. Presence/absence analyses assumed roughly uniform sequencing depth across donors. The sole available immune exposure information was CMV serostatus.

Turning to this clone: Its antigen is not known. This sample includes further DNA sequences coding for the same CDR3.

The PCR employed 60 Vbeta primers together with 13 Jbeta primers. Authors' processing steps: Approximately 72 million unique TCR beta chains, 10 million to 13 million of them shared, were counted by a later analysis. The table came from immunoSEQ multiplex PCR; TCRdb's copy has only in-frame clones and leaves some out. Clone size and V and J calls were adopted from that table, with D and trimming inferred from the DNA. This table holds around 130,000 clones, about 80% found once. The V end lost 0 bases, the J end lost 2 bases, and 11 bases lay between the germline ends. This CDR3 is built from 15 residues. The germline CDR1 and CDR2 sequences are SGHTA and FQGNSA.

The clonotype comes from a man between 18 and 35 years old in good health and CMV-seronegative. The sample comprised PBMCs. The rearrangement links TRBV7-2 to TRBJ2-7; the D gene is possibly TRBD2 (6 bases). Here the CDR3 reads CASSLAGTGTYEQYF. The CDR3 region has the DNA TGTGCCAGCAGCTTAGCCGGGACTGGCACCTACGAGCAGTACTTC. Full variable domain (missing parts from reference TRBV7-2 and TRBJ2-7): GAGVSQSPSNKVTEKGKDVELRCDPISGHTALYWYRQSLGQGLEFLIYFQGNSAPDKSGLPSDRFSAERTGGSVSTLTIQRTQQEDSAVYLCASSLAGTGTYEQYFGPGTRLTVT.